The rows below give T cell receptor beta chains drawn from one sample of a study of blood T cell repertoires in COVID-19. TCRdb's copy holds only in-frame clones and misses some; the assay was immunoSEQ multiplex PCR. The sample holds 280,000 or so clones; nearly 90% are singletons and the top ten take less than 3%. Sequenced: PBMCs or T cells enriched from blood (not recorded which). These receptors all stem from a woman between 45 and 65 years old who had been exposed to COVID-19. Both conserved end residues are part of each CDR3. D genes are given only for firm matches. The size field is filled for only some rows; it gives once, few, many or a size class.

cdr3_nt cdr3_aa j_call clone_size v_call d_call
TGTGCCACCAGCAGAGAAAGCCCGCTAGAAGACACAGATACGCAGTATTTT CATSRESPLEDTDTQYF TRBJ2-3 . TRBV15 .
TGTGCCAGCAGCTTGGTAGGTCGGGAGGCAGATACGCAGTATTTT CASSLVGREADTQYF TRBJ2-3 . TRBV5-4 TRBD2
TGTGCCAGCAGCCAAGGGATTCTAGCGGGGACCTACAATGAGCAGTTCTTC CASSQGILAGTYNEQFF TRBJ2-1 . TRBV3-1/TRBV3-2 TRBD2
TGTGCCAGCAGCGTAGAGGGTCCGCGGGGGGCCCAAGAGACCCAGTACTTC CASSVEGPRGAQETQYF TRBJ2-5 . TRBV9 TRBD2
TGTGCCAGTAGTGTCCGGGAGGGAGGCTCCTACGAGCAGTACTTC CASSVREGGSYEQYF TRBJ2-7 . TRBV19 TRBD2
TGTGCCAGCAGCTTGCGGGGAAATCAGCCCCAGCATTTT CASSLRGNQPQHF TRBJ1-5 . TRBV5-6 .
TGTGCCAGCAGCTCCGGGAACTACAATGAGCAGTTCTTC CASSSGNYNEQFF TRBJ2-1 few TRBV5-5 .
TGTGCCAGCAGGCGGACAGGGGATAGTTCACCCCTCCACTTT CASRRTGDSSPLHF TRBJ1-6 . TRBV7-9 TRBD1
TGTGCCAGCAGTACAGACCCCAGAAACATTCAGTACTTC CASSTDPRNIQYF TRBJ2-4 once TRBV27 .
TGTGCCAGCAGGGTCCAGGGGGGAAACACCGGGGAGCTGTTTTTT CASRVQGGNTGELFF TRBJ2-2 . TRBV2 .
TGTGCCAGCAGTGATTTTGGGAGACCCCGAGGCACTGGAAACACCATATATTTT CASSDFGRPRGTGNTIYF TRBJ1-3 . TRBV6-1 .
TGCGCCAGCAGCTTGGAGCACCCCACGAACACTGAAGCTTTCTTT CASSLEHPTNTEAFF TRBJ1-1 . TRBV5-1 .
TGTGCCAGCTCCCTCGGACAGGGCGGCACCGGGGAGCTGTTTTTT CASSLGQGGTGELFF TRBJ2-2 . TRBV18 TRBD1
TGTGCCAGCAGTGAACAGGGGGCGACAGATACGCAGTATTTT CASSEQGATDTQYF TRBJ2-3 . TRBV2 TRBD1
TGCAGCGCCCAGGGGGTGGCGGGGGGCTATGGCTACACCTTC CSAQGVAGGYGYTF TRBJ1-2 . TRBV29-1 TRBD1
TGTGCCAGCAGTTATAAGACAGGGAGATCCTACGAGCAGTACTTC CASSYKTGRSYEQYF TRBJ2-7 . TRBV6-5 TRBD1
TGTGCCAGTAGTTCGGCAGGGGGGAGCTACGAGCAGTACTTC CASSSAGGSYEQYF TRBJ2-7 . TRBV19 .
TGTGCCAGCAGCTTAGATATCACTCCTCAGCAGTACTTC CASSLDITPQQYF TRBJ2-7 . TRBV11-2 .
TGTGCCAGCAGCGATGGTCAGGGAGGTCAGCCCCAGCATTTT CASSDGQGGQPQHF TRBJ1-5 . TRBV9 .
TGTGCCAGCAGTTTACCAGGGGTCCAAGAGACCCAGTACTTC CASSLPGVQETQYF TRBJ2-5 few TRBV6-5 .
TGTGCCAGCAGTTTACCGGGAGGGAACGAGCAGTACTTC CASSLPGGNEQYF TRBJ2-7 . TRBV28 TRBD2
TGCAGCGCAGGGACAGGGACCGACTATGGCTACACCTTC CSAGTGTDYGYTF TRBJ1-2 . TRBV29-1 TRBD1
TGCGCCAGCAGCTTGGCCCCGGGACAGGCTGGCGGGGAGCTGTTTTTT CASSLAPGQAGGELFF TRBJ2-2 many TRBV5-1 TRBD1
TGTGCCAGCAGCGATGACAGGGTGGCGCGTGAAAAACTGTTTTTT CASSDDRVAREKLFF TRBJ1-4 once TRBV11-1 TRBD1
TGCAGTGCTAGTAGCCGCTACCCTAACTATGGCTACACCTTC CSASSRYPNYGYTF TRBJ1-2 . TRBV20-1 .
TGCGCCAGGGACAGGGCGAACACCGGGGAGCTGTTTTTT CARDRANTGELFF TRBJ2-2 . TRBV10-1 TRBD1
TGTGCCAGTAGTCCGAGACAGGGGATCTATGGCTACACCTTC CASSPRQGIYGYTF TRBJ1-2 . TRBV19 TRBD1
TGCGCCAGCAGCTTGGAAGGACACTCTAGAGGCTACACCTTC CASSLEGHSRGYTF TRBJ1-2 . TRBV5-1 .
TGTGCCAGCAGCCAAGACCGGGTCCCGAACACTGAAGCTTTCTTT CASSQDRVPNTEAFF TRBJ1-1 . TRBV4-2 .
TGTGCCAGCATTTGGGGGCTCGGTTATGGCTACACCTTC CASIWGLGYGYTF TRBJ1-2 . TRBV6-5 .
TGTGCCAGCAGCTTGACTCAAGGCAATTCACCCCTCCACTTT CASSLTQGNSPLHF TRBJ1-6 few TRBV11-2 .
TGTGCCAGCTCCCCCTCTGATGTGAGGGGCTACACCTTC CASSPSDVRGYTF TRBJ1-2 . TRBV18 .
TGTGCCAGCAGTGAAATAGTCAGGGTCCAAGATACGCAGTATTTT CASSEIVRVQDTQYF TRBJ2-3 . TRBV6-1 .
TGTGCCAGCAGCCGAAGCCAGGGGGGTGGCTACACCTTC CASSRSQGGGYTF TRBJ1-2 . TRBV7-2 TRBD1
TGTGCCAGCAGTTTAACGGGGGGGCCCTACGAGCAGTACTTC CASSLTGGPYEQYF TRBJ2-7 . TRBV27 TRBD2
TGTGCCAGCAGCTTAGCGCGGGCCTACGAGCAGTACTTC CASSLARAYEQYF TRBJ2-7 once TRBV7-9 .
TGCGCCAGCAGCTTGGGGGACTCAGGTCAGCCCCAGCATTTT CASSLGDSGQPQHF TRBJ1-5 . TRBV5-1 .
TGTGCCAGACCGGGACAGGCCTACGAGCAGTACTTC CARPGQAYEQYF TRBJ2-7 . TRBV6-9 TRBD1
TGCAGTGCTAGTGACGCGGGGACAGGGGGAACACAGGATACGCAGTATTTT CSASDAGTGGTQDTQYF TRBJ2-3 . TRBV20-1 TRBD1
TGTGCCAGTAGTATACAGGGAGGGGTAACCGGGGAGCTGTTTTTT CASSIQGGVTGELFF TRBJ2-2 once TRBV19 TRBD2
TGCGCCAGCAGCCAGGGCGCAGATACGCAGTATTTT CASSQGADTQYF TRBJ2-3 . TRBV4-1 .
TGCGCCAGCAGCTTGGCTGGACAGAACTACGAGCAGTACTTC CASSLAGQNYEQYF TRBJ2-7 . TRBV5-1 .
TGTGCCAGCAGTTCGACAGGGGGGACCGGGGAGCTGTTTTTT CASSSTGGTGELFF TRBJ2-2 . TRBV28 TRBD1
TGCAGTGCTAGTACTACAGTTGGGGCTGGCTACACCTTC CSASTTVGAGYTF TRBJ1-2 . TRBV20-1 .
TGTGCCAGCAGTTTTGATAGGACAGGCGCTAACTATGGCTACACCTTC CASSFDRTGANYGYTF TRBJ1-2 . TRBV28 TRBD1
TGTGCCAGCAGTTCTCCAGGGGGTCATCAGCCCCAGCATTTT CASSSPGGHQPQHF TRBJ1-5 . TRBV6-2/TRBV6-3 TRBD1
TGTGCCAGCAGTGAAGGGTCACTCGATCTCTATAGCAATCAGCCCCAGCATTTT CASSEGSLDLYSNQPQHF TRBJ1-5 . TRBV6-1 .
TGTGCCAGTACCACGCAGGGGACACTAGGAAGTGGCTACACCTTC CASTTQGTLGSGYTF TRBJ1-2 . TRBV19 .
TGCGCCAGCAGCTTGGGACAGGGGCCGCGGGACGAGCAGTACTTC CASSLGQGPRDEQYF TRBJ2-7 . TRBV5-1 TRBD1
TGTGCCAGCAGCTTAGTGAGCGGGGGGGCTCGAGAGACCCAGTACTTC CASSLVSGGARETQYF TRBJ2-5 once TRBV7-9 TRBD2
TGTGCCAGCAGTTTACCCGGACAGGCCCATGGCTACACCTTC CASSLPGQAHGYTF TRBJ1-2 . TRBV28 TRBD1
TGTGCCAGCAGCCAAGAACAGGGGGCGGGGAATCAGCCCCAGCATTTT CASSQEQGAGNQPQHF TRBJ1-5 . TRBV4-2 TRBD1
TGTGCCAGTAGTATAAAGACAGGGGGTCAGCCCCAGCATTTT CASSIKTGGQPQHF TRBJ1-5 . TRBV19 TRBD1